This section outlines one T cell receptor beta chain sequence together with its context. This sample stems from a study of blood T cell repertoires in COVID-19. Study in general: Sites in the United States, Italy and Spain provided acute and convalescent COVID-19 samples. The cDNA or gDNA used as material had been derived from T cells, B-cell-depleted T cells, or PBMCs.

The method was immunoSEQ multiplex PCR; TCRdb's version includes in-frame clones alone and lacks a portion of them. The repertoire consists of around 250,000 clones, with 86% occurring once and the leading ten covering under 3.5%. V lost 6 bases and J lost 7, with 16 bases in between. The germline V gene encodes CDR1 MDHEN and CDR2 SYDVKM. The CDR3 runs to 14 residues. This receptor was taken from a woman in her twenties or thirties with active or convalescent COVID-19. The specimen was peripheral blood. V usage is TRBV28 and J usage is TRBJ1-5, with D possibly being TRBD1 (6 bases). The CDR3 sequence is CASSHTQGRQPQHF. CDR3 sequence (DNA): TGTGCCAGCAGCCATACACAGGGAAGGCAGCCCCAGCATTTT.